The rows below give T cell receptor beta chains drawn from one sample of a study of T cells in Graves' hyperthyroidism and ophthalmopathy. TCRdb used MiXCR to reprocess the multiplex PCR reads, holding one entry per CDR3 protein. The table has 35,000 to 45,000 distinct CDR3 sequences, roughly 52% seen once. Sequenced material: blood. The source of these receptors is a woman aged 45-65 years with Graves' hyperthyroidism that later progressed to Graves' ophthalmopathy. The CDR3 runs from the conserved cysteine through the conserved F or W. D genes are given only for firm matches. A clone size is listed for some rows: how often the clone was seen (once, few, many), or a class if it is expanded.

V gene	D gene	J gene	clone size	CDR3 DNA	CDR3 protein
TRBV7-2	TRBD1	TRBJ1-2	-	TGTGCCAGCAGCCAGCGACAGGGATACTATGGCTACACCTTC	CASSQRQGYYGYTF
TRBV25-1	-	TRBJ1-4	medium-sized	TGTGCCAGCAGTTCAAGATACAGGGTAACTAATGAAAAACTGTTTTTT	CASSSRYRVTNEKLFF
TRBV10-3	-	TRBJ2-5	-	TGTGCCTTCAGCCCCGGGGGTCGCCTCCAAGAGACCCAGTACTTC	CAFSPGGRLQETQYF
TRBV7-2	TRBD2	TRBJ2-1	-	TGTGCCAGCAGATTGGCGGGAGTTTCCTACAATGAGCAGTTCTTC	CASRLAGVSYNEQFF
TRBV2	-	TRBJ1-1	-	TGTGCCAGCAGTGTCGACTACAACACTGAAGCTTTCTTT	CASSVDYNTEAFF
TRBV12-3/TRBV12-4	TRBD1	TRBJ1-5	many	TGTGCCAGCAGTCCCTGGGACAGGAGCAATCAGCCCCAGCATTTT	CASSPWDRSNQPQHF
TRBV7-9	-	TRBJ2-5	many	TGTGCCAGCAGCCAAAGACGCTACCAAGAGACCCAGTACTTC	CASSQRRYQETQYF
TRBV7-6	TRBD1	TRBJ1-4	-	TGTGCCAGCAGCTTAAGGCAGGGGGATGAAAAACTGTTTTTT	CASSLRQGDEKLFF
TRBV2	TRBD1	TRBJ2-7	once	TGTGCCAGCAGTTATACAGGGGGCCGCACCTACGAGCAGTACTTC	CASSYTGGRTYEQYF
TRBV6-6	-	TRBJ1-2	many	TGTGCCAGCACCCAGGATCGACAAGAAGGCTACACCTTC	CASTQDRQEGYTF
TRBV7-7	TRBD1	TRBJ2-7	-	TGTGCTAGCAGCTTAGGCCCGACAGGGAACGAGCAGTACTTC	CASSLGPTGNEQYF
TRBV5-1	TRBD1	TRBJ1-4	many	TGCGCCAGCAGCTCGGGGGACAGACCAACTAATGAAAAACTGTTTTTT	CASSSGDRPTNEKLFF
TRBV7-2	-	TRBJ1-5	-	TGTGCCAGCAGCCCTTCGGACTACTTCGGGACCCAGCGTTTT	CASSPSDYFGTQRF
TRBV10-3	TRBD2	TRBJ2-1	-	TGTGCCATCAGTCTGTCTAGCGGGGTTAATGAGCAGTTCTTC	CAISLSSGVNEQFF
TRBV9	TRBD1	TRBJ1-6	once	TGTGCCAGCAGCCCAGGGGGGGGGGATTATTCACCCCTCCACTTT	CASSPGGGDYSPLHF
TRBV2	-	TRBJ2-7	medium-sized	TGTGCCAGCAGTGACCTCAGGGTCCGGGAGCAGTACTTC	CASSDLRVREQYF
TRBV19	-	TRBJ1-4	-	TGTGCCAGTGCAATCCGGGCCCTTTACAATGAAAAACTGTTTTTT	CASAIRALYNEKLFF
TRBV2	-	TRBJ1-1	-	TGTGCCAGCAGTGTTTTACGGGGCTCTGGAAACACTGAAGCTTTCTTT	CASSVLRGSGNTEAFF
TRBV20-1	-	TRBJ2-4	-	TGCAGTGCTAGCATCGCCCACAACGTAGCCAAAAACATTCAGTACTTC	CSASIAHNVAKNIQYF
TRBV2	-	TRBJ2-7	-	TGTGCCTGCAGACCCGGGACAAGGAGCCTCGAGCAGTACTTC	CACRPGTRSLEQYF
TRBV11-3	TRBD1	TRBJ1-2	-	TGTGCCAGCAGCTGCCGGACAGGGAATGGCTACACCTTC	CASSCRTGNGYTF
TRBV6-5	TRBD1	TRBJ2-2	many	TGTGCCAGCAGTTTCCGGGACAGGATCCCCTCGAACACCGGGGAGCTGTTTTTT	CASSFRDRIPSNTGELFF
TRBV20-1	-	TRBJ1-1	many	TGCAGTGCTAGAAAGTTCGGGGGCTCTAACACTGAAGCTTTCTTT	CSARKFGGSNTEAFF
TRBV18	-	TRBJ2-5	many	TGTGCCAGCTCACCAGGGGTAGGAGAGACCCAGTACTTC	CASSPGVGETQYF
TRBV9	TRBD1	TRBJ1-4	-	TGTGCCAGCAGCGCGCAGGGGGCAACTAATGAAAAACTGTTTTTT	CASSAQGATNEKLFF
TRBV7-2	-	TRBJ2-5	-	TGTGCCAGCAGCAACACTGTCTCTACCCAGTACTTC	CASSNTVSTQYF
TRBV20-1	TRBD1	TRBJ2-1	-	TGCAGTGCTCTCGGACAGGGGGGGCGCGGGAGCCACAATAAGCAGTTCTTC	CSALGQGGRGSHNKQFF
TRBV6-1	-	TRBJ1-5	once	TGTGCCAGCACCCTTTCGGGGGTAGCGGTCCGCGAGCATTTT	CASTLSGVAVREHF
TRBV5-4	-	TRBJ1-2	many	TGTGCCAGCAGCTTGGACAGAGACTATGGCTACACCTTC	CASSLDRDYGYTF
TRBV20-1	-	TRBJ1-4	-	TGCAGTGCTAGATCACTCCCAAATCCCTACGAGGGTGAAAAACTGTTTTTT	CSARSLPNPYEGEKLFF
TRBV7-2	-	TRBJ2-2	many	TGTGCCAGCAGCTTATACGGGGGAGCCAACACCGGGGAGCTGTTTTTT	CASSLYGGANTGELFF
TRBV4-1	-	TRBJ2-4	many	TGCGCCAGCAGCTATAATTCCGGGAACAAAAACATTCAGTACTTC	CASSYNSGNKNIQYF
TRBV20-1	-	TRBJ2-5	-	TGCAGTGCTAGAGGGGGAAATCTGAAGACCCAGTACTTC	CSARGGNLKTQYF
TRBV5-1	-	TRBJ2-3	-	TGCGCCAGCAGCTTGGGTTCCATCCGTGTGGGTTCTGATACGCAGTATTTT	CASSLGSIRVGSDTQYF
TRBV12-3/TRBV12-4	-	TRBJ2-5	-	TGTGCCAGCAGTTTAGCTGAGAATCAGCCCCAGTACTTC	CASSLAENQPQYF
TRBV7-3	TRBD2	TRBJ2-7	-	TGTGCCAGCAGCTTAACTAGCGGGAGGACGATATTCTACGAGCAGTACTTC	CASSLTSGRTIFYEQYF
TRBV20-1	-	TRBJ2-1	-	TGCAGTGCTAGACCCCTCAATGAGCAGTTCTTC	CSARPLNEQFF
TRBV7-9	-	TRBJ1-2	-	TGTGCCAGCAGCTTATCCGACTACTCGCTCTTC	CASSLSDYSLF
TRBV16	TRBD1	TRBJ2-1	-	TGTGCCAGCACCACAGGGGGCCTGTACAATGAGCAGTTCTTC	CASTTGGLYNEQFF
TRBV25-1	TRBD1	TRBJ2-1	-	TGTGCCAGCCCCGGACAGGGGGAAACCTACGAGCAGTTCTTC	CASPGQGETYEQFF
TRBV27	-	TRBJ2-7	many	TGTGCCAGCAGCCCAGTAGAGGGAGTTTTCGAGCAGTACTTC	CASSPVEGVFEQYF
TRBV4-1	TRBD1	TRBJ2-7	many	TGCGCCAGCAGCCACGGACAGGGGCTCTACGAGCAGTACTTC	CASSHGQGLYEQYF
TRBV11-3	-	TRBJ2-7	-	TGTGCCAGCAGCGGATGGGTACAGGCCAACCACGAGCAGTACTTC	CASSGWVQANHEQYF
TRBV6-1	-	TRBJ2-7	-	TGTGCCAGCAGTGAACAGGGGATCGAGCAGTACTTC	CASSEQGIEQYF
TRBV2	-	TRBJ1-1	many	TGTGCCAGCAGCCCTACCCGGACCGGCTACACTGAAGCTTTCTTT	CASSPTRTGYTEAFF
TRBV9	-	TRBJ1-2	-	TGTGCCAGCAGCGTAGCTGGAGGAGGCTACACCTTC	CASSVAGGGYTF
TRBV13	TRBD2	TRBJ2-3	many	TGTGCCAGCAGCTACAGACTAGCGGGAGCGGCAGATACGCAGTATTTT	CASSYRLAGAADTQYF
TRBV5-6	-	TRBJ2-2	-	TGTGCCAGCAGGTTCGGTTTGGCCGGGGAGCTGTTTTTT	CASRFGLAGELFF